This TCR beta chain was captured by sequencing in a study of shared clonotypes between healthy human individuals. General observations from the study: Estimated richness was generally greater in naive than memory subsets. Sharing across four donors was seen in 4.5% to 5.5% of naive CD4 clonotypes. In this cohort, only blood was sampled, and tissue repertoires likely differ.

Trimming stripped 0 bases from V and 0 bases from J, with 15 bases between. The germline V gene encodes CDR1 KGHSH and CDR2 LQKENI. This CDR3 has 18 amino acids. Measured with immunoSEQ multiplex PCR; TCRdb has only the in-frame clones, and not every one. The table has about 1.5 million clones, roughly 98% seen once. The study drew all its donors from Caucasian adults living in Nashville, Tennessee. A remark on this clone: The antigen is not known.

The chain links TRBV18 to TRBJ2-1, with no clear D. This receptor was identified in a man aged 25 to 40 in good health. Sequenced: naive CD4+ T cells sorted from blood. Described subset: CD45RA+ positively selected. The CDR3 DNA is TGTGCCAGCTCACCACCGGTGGGTGGAGAATACTCCTACAATGAGCAGTTCTTC. As protein: CASSPPVGGEYSYNEQFF.